This T cell receptor (beta chain) originates from a study of T cell responses to AZD1222 COVID-19 vaccine. Whole-study findings and limits: A reported finding is that nearly half of spike-specific TCRs target unmutated variant regions. At 160-218 and 743-854, vaccine-associated CD4 TCRs were dominant, and they spanned spike.

From germline, CDR1 is LGHNT and CDR2 FRNRAP. CDR3 size: 12 residues. The V gene lost 3 bases and the J gene lost 0 bases, with 2 bases spanning the gap. As concerns this clone: The antigen remains unidentified.

Sequenced by immunoSEQ multiplex PCR; TCRdb stores in-frame clones only, minus some. This table holds roughly 180,000 clones, 94% found once. This clonotype originated in an adult who received the AZD1222 COVID-19 vaccine. The gene calls are TRBV12-5 and TRBJ1-1; no definite D call. The sample here was peripheral blood, taken 28 days after the second AZD1222 dose. CDR3 loop: CASGFLNTEAFF. CDR3 in DNA: TGTGCTAGTGGTTTTTTGAACACTGAAGCTTTCTTT.